This TCR beta chain was recovered during a study of glioma-infiltrating T cells after dendritic cell vaccination. Study details: At biweekly intervals, patients got three intradermal dendritic cell vaccine injections.

J lost 6 bases, V lost 5 bases, and 15 bases had no gene match. There are 17 residues in the CDR3. CDR1 and CDR2 from the germline V gene are SNHLY and FYNNEI. Time point given: after dendritic cell vaccination, including at tumor progression/relapse. This clone has a handful of counts. Produced via immunoSEQ multiplex PCR; TCRdb's table is partial and in-frame only. The sample carries tens of thousands of clones, roughly four fifths recorded once. This receptor was obtained from a human donor with glioblastoma. The sequencing here drew on blood, taken after dendritic cell vaccination. V usage is TRBV2 and J usage is TRBJ2-1; 8 bases are shared with TRBD2. The CDR3 nucleotides read TGTGCCAGCAGTCGGGGGGGGTTTTCGGGATCTAGCAATGAGCAGTTCTTC. Protein sequence: CASSRGGFSGSSNEQFF.